This T cell receptor beta chain comes out of a study of Graves' ophthalmopathy and Graves' hyperthyroidism. Amplified TCR beta CDR3 regions were obtained using RNA transcripts as template. HTBI primers were used in a first-round RT-PCR, which preceded a second-round multiplex PCR. TCRdb re-derived calls from the multiplex PCR reads in MiXCR, one entry per CDR3 protein. The table records more than 550,000 distinct CDR3 sequences, roughly 41% of them present only once. The germline V gene has CDR1 SQVTM and CDR2 ANQGSEA. This CDR3 spans 16 amino acids. The V gene lost 1 base and the J gene lost 4 bases, with 18 bases spanning the gap. Those donors who had ophthalmopathy presented with moderate-to-severe activity, a CAS of ≥3, a NOSPECS of ≥4 and a duration under 3 months. Uncontrolled infections, other autoimmune diseases, pregnancy or lactation barred patients from enrollment.

The TCR originated in an adult man with Graves' ophthalmopathy. The rearrangement joins TRBV29-1 to TRBJ2-3; a possible D gene is TRBD2 (5 bases). Sequenced material: peripheral blood. The chain's CDR3 is CSVEGLAAIGSDTQYF. CDR3 nucleotides: TGCAGCGTTGAAGGGCTAGCCGCTATTGGGTCAGATACGCAGTATTTT.